Listed below are T cell receptor beta chains from one sample, sequenced in a study of cytomegalovirus exposure and HLA in healthy donors. Data came from immunoSEQ multiplex PCR; TCRdb stores just in-frame clones and leaves some out. The table lists over 200,000 clones, 70% to 85% of them singletons, with less than 3% in the top ten. Sequencing was performed on PBMCs. The receptors were gathered from a woman in her sixties in good health and CMV-seropositive. Each CDR3 is given with its conserved first and last residue. Each record gives: D gene, clone size, V gene, J gene, CDR3 protein, CDR3 DNA. D genes are given only for firm matches. Clone sizes are given selectively: once, few, many, or a class where the clone is expanded.

D: -
size: -
V: TRBV27
J: TRBJ1-6
CDR3: CASSAGWTSPLHF
DNA: TGTGCCAGCAGTGCAGGGTGGACTTCACCCCTCCACTTT

D: TRBD1
size: -
V: TRBV5-1
J: TRBJ1-4
CDR3: CASSLGQDPSEKLFF
DNA: TGCGCCAGCAGCCTGGGACAGGATCCTAGTGAAAAACTGTTTTTT

D: -
size: once
V: TRBV29-1
J: TRBJ2-3
CDR3: CSVDGEASTDTQYF
DNA: TGCAGCGTTGACGGTGAGGCTAGCACAGATACGCAGTATTTT

D: -
size: -
V: TRBV30
J: TRBJ1-1
CDR3: CAWSVQVGQGNTEAFF
DNA: TGTGCCTGGAGTGTACAGGTCGGTCAGGGGAACACTGAAGCTTTCTTT

D: -
size: -
V: TRBV7-2
J: TRBJ1-1
CDR3: CASSLRFARGGTEAFF
DNA: TGTGCCAGCAGCTTAAGGTTCGCAAGGGGGGGCACTGAAGCTTTCTTT

D: -
size: -
V: TRBV6-1
J: TRBJ2-7
CDR3: CASLRGEVHEQYF
DNA: TGTGCCAGCCTGCGGGGAGAGGTCCACGAGCAGTACTTC

D: -
size: -
V: TRBV7-2
J: TRBJ1-1
CDR3: CASSQQVFTEAFF
DNA: TGTGCCAGCAGCCAGCAGGTCTTCACTGAAGCTTTCTTT

D: -
size: -
V: TRBV19
J: TRBJ1-1
CDR3: CASSIGKERRTEAFF
DNA: TGTGCCAGTAGTATAGGTAAGGAAAGGAGGACTGAAGCTTTCTTT

D: -
size: -
V: TRBV7-6
J: TRBJ2-7
CDR3: CASSSQGIGSYEQYF
DNA: TGTGCCAGCAGCTCACAGGGAATCGGCTCCTACGAGCAGTACTTC

D: TRBD1
size: once
V: TRBV6-5
J: TRBJ1-1
CDR3: CASSSRGRAFF
DNA: TGTGCCAGCAGCTCCAGGGGGCGAGCTTTCTTT

D: -
size: -
V: TRBV21-1
J: TRBJ2-1
CDR3: CASSNLSSGIYNEQFF
DNA: TGTGCCAGCAGCAACCTCTCTAGCGGGATTTACAATGAGCAGTTCTTC

D: -
size: -
V: TRBV18
J: TRBJ1-1
CDR3: CASSPGSNTEAFF
DNA: TGTGCCAGCTCACCAGGGAGTAACACTGAAGCTTTCTTT

D: TRBD1
size: -
V: TRBV25-1
J: TRBJ2-7
CDR3: CASTGTGDVYEQYF
DNA: TGTGCCAGCACCGGGACAGGGGATGTATACGAGCAGTACTTC

D: TRBD2
size: few
V: TRBV18
J: TRBJ2-3
CDR3: CASSLGLAGADTQYF
DNA: TGTGCCAGCTCACTGGGACTAGCCGGGGCAGATACGCAGTATTTT

D: -
size: -
V: TRBV18
J: TRBJ1-3
CDR3: CASSVTGTSGNTIYF
DNA: TGTGCCAGCTCAGTGACAGGAACCTCTGGAAACACCATATATTTT